Detailed here is one TCR beta chain. Participant-given clinical history determined each cohort assignment. The sample originates from a study of blood T cell repertoires in COVID-19. Study overall: COVID-19 samples, acute and convalescent, were from the United States, Italy and Spain.

The germline gives CDR1 LNHDA, CDR2 SQIVND (reference sequence). The CDR3 has 14 residues. V was trimmed by 4 bases and J by 1 base, leaving 9 bases between them. The protocol was immunoSEQ multiplex PCR, while the TCRdb copy is restricted to in-frame clones and leaves out a portion. Here the sample spans 220,000 or so clones, around 88% being singletons. This rearrangement joins TRBV19 to TRBJ2-3, with D possibly TRBD2 on 7 matching bases. The receptor comes from a woman aged 45-65 years with acute COVID-19. Sequenced material: PBMCs or T cells enriched from blood (not recorded which). CDR3 amino acids: CASSRGGGTDTQYF. In DNA form, the CDR3 reads TGTGCCAGTAGTAGAGGGGGGGGCACAGATACGCAGTATTTT. The whole variable domain, remainder taken from reference TRBV19 and TRBJ2-3, is DGGITQSPKYLFRKEGQNVTLSCEQNLNHDAMYWYRQDPGQGLRLIYYSQIVNDFQKGDIAEGYSVSREKKESFPLTVTSAQKNPTAFYLCASSRGGGTDTQYFGPGTRLTVL.